This section outlines one T cell receptor beta chain sequence together with its context. The source of the sample is a study of blood T cell repertoires in COVID-19. The participants were between about 18 and 90 years old and came from roughly 25 US areas. Cohort allocation depended upon clinical history that participants reported. Donors in Cohort 3 counted as recovered after two negative PCRs, clearance, or symptom resolution. Profiled with immunoSEQ multiplex PCR; TCRdb holds only in-frame clones, not every one. In the table there are approximately 200,000 clones, 87% of which are singletons. Sequenced material: PBMCs or T cells enriched from blood (not recorded which). This clonotype was sampled from a woman between 25 and 40 years old who had recovered from COVID-19.

The CDR3 sequence: CASSFPTGQGFNEQFF. The CDR3 coding sequence is TGTGCCAGCAGCTTCCCGACAGGGCAGGGATTCAATGAGCAGTTCTTC. V is TRBV11-3 and J is TRBJ2-1; 7 bases are a match to TRBD1. CDR3 length: 16 residues. Germline V gives CDR1 SGHNT, CDR2 YENEEA. After removal of 3 bases from V and 6 bases from J, the junction contained 11 bases not matched to a gene.